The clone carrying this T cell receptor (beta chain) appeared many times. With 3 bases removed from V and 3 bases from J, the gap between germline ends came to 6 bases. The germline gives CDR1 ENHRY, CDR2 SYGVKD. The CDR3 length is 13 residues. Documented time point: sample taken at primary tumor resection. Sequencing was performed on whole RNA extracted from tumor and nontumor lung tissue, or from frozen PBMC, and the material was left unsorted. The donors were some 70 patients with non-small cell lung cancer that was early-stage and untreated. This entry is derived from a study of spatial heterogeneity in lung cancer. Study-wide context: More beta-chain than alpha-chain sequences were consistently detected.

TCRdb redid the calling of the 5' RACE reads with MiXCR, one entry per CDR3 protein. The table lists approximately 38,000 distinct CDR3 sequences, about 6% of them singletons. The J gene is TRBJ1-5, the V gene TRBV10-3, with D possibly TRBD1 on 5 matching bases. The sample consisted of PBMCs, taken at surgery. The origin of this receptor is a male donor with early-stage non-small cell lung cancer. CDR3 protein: CAISDRVNQPQHF. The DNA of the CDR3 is TGTGCCATCAGTGACAGGGTCAATCAGCCCCAGCATTTT.